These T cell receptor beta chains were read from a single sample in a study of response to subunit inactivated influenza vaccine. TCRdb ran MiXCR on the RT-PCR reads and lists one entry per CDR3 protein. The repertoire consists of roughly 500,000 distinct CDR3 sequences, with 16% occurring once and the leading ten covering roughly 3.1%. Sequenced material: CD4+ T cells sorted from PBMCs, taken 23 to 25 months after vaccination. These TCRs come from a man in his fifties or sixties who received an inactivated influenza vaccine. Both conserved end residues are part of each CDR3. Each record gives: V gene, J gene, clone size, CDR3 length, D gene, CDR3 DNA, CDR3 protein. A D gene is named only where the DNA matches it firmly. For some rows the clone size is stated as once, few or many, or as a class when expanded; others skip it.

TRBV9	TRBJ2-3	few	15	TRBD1	TGTGCCAGCAGCCCTCGACAGGGAATCACAGATACGCAGTATTTT	CASSPRQGITDTQYF
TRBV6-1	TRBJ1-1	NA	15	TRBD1	TGTGCCAGCACGAAATCGGGACAGAGGAACACTGAAGCTTTCTTT	CASTKSGQRNTEAFF
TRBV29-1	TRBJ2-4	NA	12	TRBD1	TGCAGCGCAGGACAGGGAAGGGACATTCAGTACTTC	CSAGQGRDIQYF
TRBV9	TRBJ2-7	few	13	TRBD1	TGTGCCAGCAGCAGGGACAGGGTCCACGAGCAGTACTTC	CASSRDRVHEQYF
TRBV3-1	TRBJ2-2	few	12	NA	TGTGCCAGCAGCCAAGCTCCCGGGGAGCTGTTTTTT	CASSQAPGELFF
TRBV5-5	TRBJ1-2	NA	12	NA	TGTGCCAGCAGCTTACAGGTCGATGGCTACACCTTC	CASSLQVDGYTF
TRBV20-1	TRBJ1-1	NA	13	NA	TGCAGTGCCCCCGGACTGGGTGACACTGAAGCTGTCTTT	CSAPGLGDTEAVF
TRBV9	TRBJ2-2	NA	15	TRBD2	TGTGCCAGCAGCCCCCGGGGGGTACAGTCCGGGGAGCTGTTTTTT	CASSPRGVQSGELFF
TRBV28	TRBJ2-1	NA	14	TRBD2	TGTGCCAGCAGTGTTACTAGCGGCGGGGGTGAGCAGTTCTTC	CASSVTSGGGEQFF
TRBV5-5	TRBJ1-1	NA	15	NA	TGTGCCAGCAGCAACGACAGGCTTTTGAACACTGAAGCTTTCTTT	CASSNDRLLNTEAFF
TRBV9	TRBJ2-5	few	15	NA	TGTGCCAGCAGCGTAGCGCCGGGGGCCCAAGAGACCCAGTACTTC	CASSVAPGAQETQYF
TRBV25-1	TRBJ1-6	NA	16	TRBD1	TGTGCCAGCAGTGCGGGGTCGGGGACAGGGGGCTCACCCCTCCACTTT	CASSAGSGTGGSPLHF
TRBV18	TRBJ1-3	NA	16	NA	TGTGCCAGCTCAAACCGGGACGGTAGCTCTGGAAACACCATATATTTT	CASSNRDGSSGNTIYF
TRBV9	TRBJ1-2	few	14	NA	TGTGCCAGCAGCGTAGGGCCAGCTAACTATGGCTACACCTTC	CASSVGPANYGYTF
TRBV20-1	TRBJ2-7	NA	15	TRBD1	TGCAGTGCTAGGGGTAACAGGGGTCTCTCCTACGAGCAGTACTTC	CSARGNRGLSYEQYF
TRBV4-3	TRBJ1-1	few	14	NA	TGCGCCAGCAGCCAAGATAACAGGGCCTCTGAAGCTTTCTTT	CASSQDNRASEAFF
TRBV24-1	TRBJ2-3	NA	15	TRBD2	TGTGCCACCAGTCTAGCGGGAGGGAACACAGATACGCAGTATTTT	CATSLAGGNTDTQYF
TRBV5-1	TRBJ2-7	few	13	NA	TGCGCCAGCAGCTATAGGGAAGCCTACGAGCAGTACTTC	CASSYREAYEQYF
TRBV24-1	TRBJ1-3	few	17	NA	TGTGCCACCAGTGATTCCCGGGCAGGGCACTCTGGAAACACCATATATTTT	CATSDSRAGHSGNTIYF
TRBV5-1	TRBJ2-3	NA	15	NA	TGCGCCAGCAGCTTGGAGGCCTATAGCACAGATACGCAGTATTTT	CASSLEAYSTDTQYF
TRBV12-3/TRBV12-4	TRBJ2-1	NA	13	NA	TGTGCCAGCAGTCCCCCCGGTGGGCATGAGCAGTTCTTC	CASSPPGGHEQFF
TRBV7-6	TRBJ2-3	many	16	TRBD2	TGTGCCAGCAGCTTCCCAGCGGGGACTAGCACAGATACGCAGTATTTT	CASSFPAGTSTDTQYF
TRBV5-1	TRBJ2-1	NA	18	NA	TGCGCCAGCAGTTCCTCCTCCAGTCCGGGACCTGCCTACAATGAGCAGTTCTTC	CASSSSSSPGPAYNEQFF
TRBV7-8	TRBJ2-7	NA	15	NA	TGTGCCAGCAGCTTAGGGTGGGAGGCCCTCTACGAGCAGTACTTC	CASSLGWEALYEQYF
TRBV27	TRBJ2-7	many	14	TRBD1	TGTGCCAGCAGTTCAGCCGCAGGGGGCTCCGAGCAGTACTTC	CASSSAAGGSEQYF
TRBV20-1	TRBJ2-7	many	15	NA	TGCAGTGCTAGAGATGGAGGAGTTACCTCCTACGAGCAGTACTTC	CSARDGGVTSYEQYF
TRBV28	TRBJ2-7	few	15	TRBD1	TGTGCCAGCAGTTCCGATACGGGACAGGGGTCGGAGCAGTACTTC	CASSSDTGQGSEQYF
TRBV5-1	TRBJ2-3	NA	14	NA	TGCGCCAGCAGCCTGAAGGGCGGTCCAGATACGCAGTATTTT	CASSLKGGPDTQYF
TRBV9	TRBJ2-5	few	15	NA	TGTGCCAGCAGCGTAGGTGGCAGGCCCCAAGAGACCCAGTACTTC	CASSVGGRPQETQYF
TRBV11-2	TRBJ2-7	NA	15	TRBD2	TGTGCCAGCAGCTCTGGGACTAGCGGGACGGGAGAGCAGTACTTC	CASSSGTSGTGEQYF
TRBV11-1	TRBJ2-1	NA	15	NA	TGTGCCAGCAGCTTAGCGCGTAGACTAGGCAATGAGCAGTTCTTC	CASSLARRLGNEQFF
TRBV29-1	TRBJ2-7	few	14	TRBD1	TGCAGCGTTGGAACCGGGACAGGTACCTACGAGCAGTACTTC	CSVGTGTGTYEQYF
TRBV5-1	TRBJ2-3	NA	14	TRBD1	TGCGCCAGCACGTCGACAGGGGTCACAGATACGCAGTATTTT	CASTSTGVTDTQYF
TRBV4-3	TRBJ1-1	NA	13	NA	TGCGCCAGCAGCCAAGAAATCGTTGGTGGGGCTTTCTTT	CASSQEIVGGAFF
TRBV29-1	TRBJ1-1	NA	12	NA	TGCAGCGTTGAACCCAGGAACACTGAAGCTTTCTTT	CSVEPRNTEAFF
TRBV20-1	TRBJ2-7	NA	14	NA	TGCAGTGCTAGTAGGCAGGGTAAGCGCTACGAGCAGTACTTC	CSASRQGKRYEQYF
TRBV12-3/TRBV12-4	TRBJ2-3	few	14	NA	TGTGCCAGCAGTCCCGGACCATTAACAGATACGCAGTATTTT	CASSPGPLTDTQYF
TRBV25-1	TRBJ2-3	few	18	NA	TGTGCCAGCAGTACTTTGGGAAGGGGCGAATGGAGCACAGATACGCAGTATTTT	CASSTLGRGEWSTDTQYF
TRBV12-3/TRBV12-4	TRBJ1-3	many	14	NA	TGTGCCAGCAGTCCTACTCGCTCTGGAAACACCATATATTTT	CASSPTRSGNTIYF
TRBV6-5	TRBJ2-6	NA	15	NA	TGTGCCAGCAGTTACGTCAGGTCTGGGGCCAACGTCCTGACTTTC	CASSYVRSGANVLTF
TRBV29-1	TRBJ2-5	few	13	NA	TGCAGCGTAGCGGCGGGGGCCGGGGAGACCCAGTACTTC	CSVAAGAGETQYF
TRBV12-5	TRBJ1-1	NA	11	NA	TGTGCTAGTGGTTTTGGGGCTGAAGCTTTCTTT	CASGFGAEAFF
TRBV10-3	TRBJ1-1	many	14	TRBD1	TGTGCCATCAGCCAGGGGGTACCGAACACTGAAGCTTTCTTT	CAISQGVPNTEAFF
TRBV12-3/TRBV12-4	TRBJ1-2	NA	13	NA	TGTGCCAGCAGCCCTGCCAGAAACTATGGCTACACCTTC	CASSPARNYGYTF
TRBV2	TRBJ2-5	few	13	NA	TGTGCCAGCAGGCCCGGGGAACAAGAGACCCAGTACTTC	CASRPGEQETQYF
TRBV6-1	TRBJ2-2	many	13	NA	TGTGCCAGCCGGCCGCAGAACACCGGGGAGCTGTTTTTT	CASRPQNTGELFF
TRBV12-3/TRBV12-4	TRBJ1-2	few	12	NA	TGTGCCAGCAGTTTAGGTCACTATGGCTACACCTTC	CASSLGHYGYTF
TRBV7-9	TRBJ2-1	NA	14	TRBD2	TGTGCCAGCGGGGGGCTAGCGGGGTCCAATGAGCAGTTCTTC	CASGGLAGSNEQFF
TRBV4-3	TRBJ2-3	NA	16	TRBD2	TGCGCCAGCAGCCAGCCTAGCGGGGGAGTAACAGATACGCAGTATTTT	CASSQPSGGVTDTQYF
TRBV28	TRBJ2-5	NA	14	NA	TGTGCCAGCAGTATATACAGAGTTGCGGGGACCCAGTACTTC	CASSIYRVAGTQYF
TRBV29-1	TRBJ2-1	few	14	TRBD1	TGCAGCGGCGGGACAGGGGTCGGTTACAATGAGCAGTTCTTC	CSGGTGVGYNEQFF
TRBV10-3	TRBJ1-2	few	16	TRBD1	TGTGCCATCAGCTATTCACAGGGGGTGGATAACTATGGCTACACCTTC	CAISYSQGVDNYGYTF
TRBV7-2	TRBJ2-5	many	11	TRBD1	TGTGCCAGCAGTCGACAGGGTCCCCAGTACTTC	CASSRQGPQYF